This T cell receptor beta chain originates from a study of T cells in Graves' hyperthyroidism and ophthalmopathy. With 3 bases removed from V and 0 bases from J, the gap between germline ends came to 9 bases. Germline CDR1 is DFQATT and CDR2 is SNEGSKA (reference sequence). The CDR3 is made up of 14 amino acids. Remarks on this clonotype: Its antigen is not identified.

The investigators amplified TCR beta CDR3 regions from RNA transcripts. The HTBI primer set drove a first-round RT-PCR of the TCR CDR3. MiXCR was run by TCRdb on the multiplex PCR reads, yielding one entry per CDR3 protein. The sample holds approximately 590,000 distinct CDR3 sequences, under 60% seen once. Study results and caveats: Among clonotypes expanded in thyroid above 0.001, most were also found in blood.

Absent ophthalmopathy progression within 18 months defined stable Graves' hyperthyroidism. Diagnoses rested on clinical symptoms, serum thyroxine and TRAb, thyroid ultrasound and orbital computed tomography. The TCR sequence derives from a young woman with Graves' hyperthyroidism. Sequencing was performed on peripheral blood or thyroid tissue (not recorded which). The rearrangement uses TRBV20-1 and TRBJ1-5, with D possibly matching TRBD1 (5 bases). CDR3 region: CSASQGYSNQPQHF. The CDR3 nucleotides read TGCAGTGCTAGCCAGGGTTATAGCAATCAGCCCCAGCATTTT.